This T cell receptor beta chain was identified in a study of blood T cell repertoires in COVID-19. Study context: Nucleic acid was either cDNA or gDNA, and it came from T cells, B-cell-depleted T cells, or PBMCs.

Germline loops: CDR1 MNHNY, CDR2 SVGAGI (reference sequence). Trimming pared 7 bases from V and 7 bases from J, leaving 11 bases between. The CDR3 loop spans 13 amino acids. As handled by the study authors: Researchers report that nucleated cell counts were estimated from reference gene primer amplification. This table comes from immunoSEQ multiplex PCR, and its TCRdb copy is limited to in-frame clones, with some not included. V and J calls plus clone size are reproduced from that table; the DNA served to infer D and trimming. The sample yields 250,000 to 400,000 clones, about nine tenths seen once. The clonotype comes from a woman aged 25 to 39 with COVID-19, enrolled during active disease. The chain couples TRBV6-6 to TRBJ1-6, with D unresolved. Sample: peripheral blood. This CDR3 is CASTGSGNSPLHF. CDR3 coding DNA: TGTGCCAGCACCGGATCAGGAAATTCACCCCTCCACTTT.